This T cell receptor beta chain was sequenced in a study of regulatory T cells in long-lasting Graves disease. Overall study findings and caveats: Patients with persistent disease showed a bias toward TRBV28, TRBJ1-2 and TRBJ2-5. Sampling was limited to peripheral blood rather than thyroid tissue.

As for time point: newly diagnosed GD, antithyroid drugs for less than 3 months. Preparation of the TCR library used RNA extracted from PBMCs. Graves' disease diagnosis was established per American Thyroid Association guidelines. From germline, CDR1 is DFQATT and CDR2 SNEGSKA (reference sequence). Trimming at V came to 6 bases and at J to 0 bases, leaving 7 bases not matched to a gene. The CDR3 is made up of 16 amino acids. Arm-PCR of CDR3 regions with iRepertoire HTBI primers generated TCR beta libraries. In TCRdb, the multiplex PCR reads were re-called with MiXCR into one record per CDR3 protein. Of around 250,000 distinct CDR3 sequences detected, 20% to 25% appear once; the ten largest clones hold about 15%. A remark on this clonotype: Its antigen is currently unknown.

This chain uses TRBV20-1 with TRBJ1-6; 8 bases are a match to TRBD1. Sequenced here: peripheral blood mononuclear cells (PBMCs), sampled at new diagnosis, from a patient treated with antithyroid drugs. The clonotype originates from a female donor with Graves disease. DNA for the CDR3: TGCAGTGCAATCCGGGACAGGAGCTCCTATAATTCACCCCTCCACTTT. The encoded protein is CSAIRDRSSYNSPLHF.